This T cell receptor (beta chain) came from a study of cytomegalovirus exposure and HLA in healthy donors. Regarding the study as a whole: In a later analysis, donors in an Asian-associated ancestry cluster reportedly had fewer N-insertions in productive TCRs than the cohort mean. Excluded were some V segments that proved indistinguishable, including TRBV6-2 and TRBV6-3.

Concerning this clone itself: Antigen specificity is unknown.

The PCR employed 60 Vbeta primers together with 13 Jbeta primers. In the study's own analysis: Counted up in a later analysis, unique TCR beta chains came to about 80 million, with around 9.9 million shared. The method was immunoSEQ multiplex PCR; TCRdb's version includes in-frame clones alone and lacks a portion of them. V, J and clone size derive from that table, while D and trimming were established from the DNA sequence. The repertoire consists of fewer than 120,000 clones, with about 80% occurring once and the leading ten covering roughly 2.9%. As for the donors, each was a healthy bone marrow donor. Germline assignment: CDR1 LNHDA and CDR2 SQIVND (reference sequence). J gave up 0 bases and V 3 bases, and 5 bases lay outside the gene matches. The CDR3 has 16 residues.

The sequenced sample consisted of PBMCs. This rearrangement joins TRBV19 to TRBJ2-3; 8 positions agree with TRBD1. This clonotype was sampled from a woman aged 55-70 years in good health and CMV-seropositive. CDR3 in amino acids: CASSMNQGASTDTQYF. The CDR3 coding sequence is TGTGCCAGTAGTATGAATCAGGGGGCTAGCACAGATACGCAGTATTTT.